This T cell receptor beta chain stems from a study of T cells in Graves' hyperthyroidism and ophthalmopathy. This clonotype was recorded a few times. The CDR3 regions of TCR beta were amplified from RNA transcripts. With the HTBI primer set, the TCR CDR3 went through a first round of RT-PCR. One entry per CDR3 protein, called by TCRdb with MiXCR from the multiplex PCR reads. Among over 500,000 distinct CDR3 sequences, less than 15% were seen once, and the ten largest hold 11% to 15%. This CDR3 has 14 residues. The V end was cut by 2 bases, the J end by 9 bases, with 14 bases between. The germline V gene encodes CDR1 MNHNS and CDR2 SASEGT. Absence of ophthalmopathy progression within 18 months defined stable Graves' hyperthyroidism. The PBMCs had their origin in less than 13 ml of fresh peripheral blood.

The specimen sequenced was blood. The V and J genes are TRBV6-1 and TRBJ2-1, with a tentative D call TRBD2 (5 bases). This clonotype was obtained from a woman in her thirties or forties with Graves' hyperthyroidism. DNA of the CDR3: TGTGCCAGCAGTGAATTCACTAGGCCAGCTGAGCAGTTCTTC. This gives the protein CASSEFTRPAEQFF.